These 26 T cell receptor beta chains were all obtained from the same sample, sequenced in a study of T cell responses to AZD1222 COVID-19 vaccine. The method was immunoSEQ multiplex PCR; TCRdb's version includes in-frame clones alone and lacks a portion of them. The sample yields about 19,000 clones, 81% seen once. The sequences come from peripheral blood, collected 28 days after the second AZD1222 dose. These receptors originate from an adult who received the AZD1222 COVID-19 vaccine.

By share, this clone ranks as medium-sized. The V gene is TRBV10-2, the J gene TRBJ2-2, with TRBD1 as a possible D gene (6 bases). The CDR3 totals 12 residues. Germline-derived CDR1 and CDR2 are WSHSY and SAAADI. Trimming pared 6 bases from V and 5 bases from J, leaving 7 bases between. CDR3 loop: CASRQGTGELFF. The CDR3 nucleotides read TGCGCCAGCAGACAGGGAACCGGGGAGCTGTTTTTT.

This clone was picked up a small number of times. V gene TRBV6-1 combines with J gene TRBJ2-5; D unresolved. The length of the CDR3 is 14 residues. Germline loops: CDR1 MNHNS, CDR2 SASEGT. Between the trimmed V and J ends, which lost 2 bases and 1 base, there was a span of 8 bases. The CDR3: CASSESDVQETQYF. For the CDR3, the DNA is TGTGCCAGCAGTGAATCGGACGTCCAAGAGACCCAGTACTTC.

The rearrangement links TRBV19 to TRBJ2-3; the match to TRBD2 covers 13 bases. CDR1 LNHDA and CDR2 SQIVND come from the germline V gene (reference sequence). The ends lost 5 bases at V and 3 bases at J; junction bases unmatched: 8. The CDR3 totals 17 residues. CDR3 sequence: CASSLTSGGAGTDTQYF. CDR3 nucleotide sequence: TGTGCCAGTAGTCTAACTAGCGGGGGGGCCGGAACAGATACGCAGTATTTT.

This clone was seen only a few times. This chain connects TRBV3-1 (or the pseudogene TRBV3-2) to TRBJ2-1, with 10 bases aligning to TRBD2. Germline V gene sequence: CDR1 LGHDT, CDR2 YNNKEL (reference sequence). Losses at the gene ends were 6 bases for V and 8 bases for J; bases not matched to a gene: 10. This CDR3 contains 15 residues. CDR3 region: CASRHTSGNLDEQFF. CDR3 nucleotides: TGTGCCAGCAGACACACTAGCGGGAATTTGGATGAGCAGTTCTTC.

This clone is classed as large. The chain couples TRBV10-3 to TRBJ1-1, with 7 bases fitting TRBD1. The CDR3 consists of 14 residues. J lost 1 base, V lost 4 bases, and 3 bases had no gene match. Germline CDR1 is ENHRY and CDR2 is SYGVKD. The CDR3 DNA reads as TGTGCCATCAGTGCCCCAGGGGGGAACACTGAAGCTTTCTTT. Protein product: CAISAPGGNTEAFF.

This chain connects TRBV18 to TRBJ2-7; 9 nucleotides line up with TRBD1. Trimming took 4 bases from V and 1 from J; bases not matched to a gene: 5. Germline CDR1 KGHSH, CDR2 LQKENI. The CDR3 is 15 residues long. The CDR3 region is CASSQDRGRSYEQYF. The CDR3 DNA sequence: TGTGCCAGCTCACAGGACAGGGGTCGGTCCTACGAGCAGTACTTC.

The chain carries TRBV3-1 (or the pseudogene TRBV3-2) and TRBJ2-1; D is unresolved. Germline V CDR1 and CDR2: LGHDT, YNNKEL (reference sequence). Trimming took off 0 bases at V and 0 bases at J, with 15 bases between the two ends. The CDR3 totals 18 residues. The CDR3 loop is CASSQDSVRTSSYNEQFF. In DNA form, the CDR3 reads TGTGCCAGCAGCCAAGATTCGGTGAGGACGAGCTCCTACAATGAGCAGTTCTTC.

The chain joins TRBV5-1 to TRBJ1-2, with 11 bases aligning to TRBD1. CDR1 is SGHRS and CDR2 is YFSETQ in the germline V gene. The CDR3 length is 17 residues. V shed 4 bases, J shed 3 bases, and the junction held 11 bases outside the gene matches. The CDR3 coding sequence is TGCGCCAGCAGCCGATCAAGTCGGACAGGGGGCGACTATGGCTACACCTTC. Protein: CASSRSSRTGGDYGYTF.

J is TRBJ2-7 and V is TRBV7-3, with unresolved D. The CDR3 has 14 residues. V lost 5 bases and J lost 0, with 11 bases in between. Germline V lookup: CDR1 SGHTA, CDR2 FQGTGA. The CDR3 loop reads CASSPTQYSYEQYF. Written as DNA, the CDR3 is TGTGCCAGCAGCCCCACTCAGTACTCCTACGAGCAGTACTTC. Filled out from reference TRBV7-3 and TRBJ2-7, the complete variable domain reads GAGVSQTPSNKVTEKGKYVELRCDPISGHTALYWYRQSLGQGPEFLIYFQGTGAADDSGLPNDRFFAVRPEGSVSTLKIQRTERGDSAVYLCASSPTQYSYEQYFGPGTRLTVT.

The rearrangement links TRBV12-3 or TRBV12-4 to TRBJ2-1, with unresolved D. This CDR3 region has 13 residues. V shed 4 bases and J shed 5 bases, with 9 bases lying between them. Here the CDR3 DNA reads TGTGCCAGCAGTTCTCCATGGGACAATGAGCAGTTCTTC. Encoded protein: CASSSPWDNEQFF.

This chain links TRBV9 with TRBJ1-3; 7 bases fit TRBD1. There are 14 residues in the CDR3. Germline V lookup: CDR1 SGDLS, CDR2 YYNGEE. V trimming: 3 bases; J trimming: 3 bases; junction bases outside the gene matches: 3. The CDR3 loop is CASSARDSGNTIYF. The CDR3, as DNA: TGTGCCAGCAGCGCCAGGGACAGTGGAAACACCATATATTTT.

The CDR3 DNA reads as TGTGCCAGCTCACCAATCAGTTTTCGTGGGGTAGCCGGGGAGCTGTTTTTT. Amino acids: CASSPISFRGVAGELFF. V usage is TRBV18 and J usage is TRBJ2-2; D remains unclear. Trimming cost V 2 bases and J 6 bases, with 19 bases left between them. This CDR3 comprises 17 residues. CDR1 and CDR2 from the germline V gene are KGHSH and LQKENI.

The rearrangement joins TRBV7-9 to TRBJ2-7; D gene ambiguous. Per germline, CDR1 SEHNR and CDR2 FQNEAQ (reference sequence). The CDR3 extends over 13 amino acids. Trimming pared 5 bases from V and 4 bases from J, leaving 12 bases between. The CDR3 here is CASSERVVYEQYF. CDR3 DNA sequence: TGTGCCAGCAGCGAAAGAGTGGTATACGAGCAGTACTTC.

V and J are TRBV4-3 and TRBJ2-1, with 8 bases fitting TRBD2. Germline lookup yields CDR1 LGHNA and CDR2 YSLEER. V gave up 0 bases and J gave up 3 bases; unmatched junction bases: 4. The CDR3 runs 16 residues. The CDR3 region is CASSQESSGYYNEQFF. The CDR3 coding sequence is TGCGCCAGCAGCCAAGAGTCTAGCGGGTACTACAATGAGCAGTTCTTC.

This clone was counted a few times. The rearrangement uses TRBV4-3 and TRBJ1-1; unclear D gene. CDR3 length equals 15 residues. Germline-derived CDR1 and CDR2 are LGHNA and YSLEER. V gave up 0 bases and J gave up 4 bases, with 12 bases separating them. In DNA form, the CDR3 reads TGCGCCAGCAGCCAAGACCCGGGCTGGCCCACTGAAGCTTTCTTT. Translating it yields CASSQDPGWPTEAFF.

The rearrangement links TRBV20-1 to TRBJ2-3; 12 bases align to TRBD2. The germline CDR1 and CDR2 sequences are DFQATT and SNEGSKA (reference sequence). This CDR3 comprises 15 residues. V shed 3 bases and J 7 bases; nucleotides not matched to a gene: 8. The CDR3 coding sequence is TGCAGTGCTAGTAGGGCTAGCGGGAGGGGAAATACGCAGTATTTT. Translating gives CSASRASGRGNTQYF.

The V call is TRBV7-2, the J call TRBJ2-3, with 7 bases that match TRBD2. Trimming cost V 0 bases and J 6 bases; bases outside gene matches: 9. The CDR3 consists of 16 residues. CDR1 and CDR2 (germline): SGHTA, FQGNSA. CDR3 protein: CASSLAYGGSMDTQYF. CDR3 nucleotides: TGTGCCAGCAGCTTAGCTTACGGGGGGTCGATGGATACGCAGTATTTT.

The chain employs TRBV6-5 and TRBJ2-1, with D hard to call. The CDR3 is made up of 15 amino acids. The germline CDR1 and CDR2 sequences are MNHEY and SVGAGI. Trimming shortened V by 0 bases and J by 0 bases, and 6 bases separated the two germline ends. This CDR3 reads CASSYSIRSYNEQFF. In DNA form, the CDR3 reads TGTGCCAGCAGTTACTCGATTCGCTCCTACAATGAGCAGTTCTTC.

The genes are TRBV10-3 and TRBJ1-1; a weak D match, TRBD1 (6 bases). Trimming pared 7 bases from V and 3 bases from J, leaving 18 bases between. CDR1 and CDR2 from the germline V gene are ENHRY and SYGVKD. The CDR3 is made up of 15 amino acids. CDR3 nucleotides: TGTGCCATCACAGCCTGGGGGCGAGTGGACACTGAAGCTTTCTTT. Translation gives CAITAWGRVDTEAFF.

The chain uses TRBV4-1 and TRBJ1-2, with D hard to call. Germline V gives CDR1 MGHRA, CDR2 YSYEKL. The CDR3 runs to 16 residues. V was clipped by 1 base and J by 5 bases, with 17 bases between them. CDR3: CASSQGAAGSRYGYTF. In DNA, the CDR3 is TGCGCCAGCAGCCAAGGAGCGGCGGGGTCGCGGTATGGCTACACCTTC.

This clone was picked up a small number of times. The chain is built from TRBV7-2 and TRBJ1-1, with D uncertain. V was shortened by 2 bases and J by 1 base, with 5 bases between the two germline ends. The CDR3 covers 13 residues. The germline V gene encodes CDR1 SGHTA and CDR2 FQGNSA. For the CDR3, the DNA is TGTGCCAGCAGCTTAATGGGGAACACTGAAGCTTTCTTT. It codes for CASSLMGNTEAFF.

This clone was detected once. This chain uses TRBV6-1 with TRBJ1-1; possibly TRBD1 for D (5 bases). The CDR3 sequence is 15 residues long. Germline CDR1 and CDR2: MNHNS and SASEGT. Trimming removed 2 bases from V and 4 bases from J, with 14 bases in between. CDR3 amino acids: CASSEIQGGGTEAFF. The CDR3, as DNA: TGTGCCAGCAGTGAAATCCAGGGCGGTGGCACTGAAGCTTTCTTT.

The chain has TRBV9 and TRBJ1-1; D possibly corresponds to TRBD1 (6 bases). Trimming shortened V by 5 bases and J by 0 bases, and 8 bases separated the two germline ends. Germline lookup yields CDR1 SGDLS and CDR2 YYNGEE. The CDR3 spans 13 residues. CDR3 DNA: TGTGCCAGCAGTGGACAGATGAACACTGAAGCTTTCTTT. Protein sequence: CASSGQMNTEAFF.

The V gene is TRBV5-4, the J gene TRBJ1-2; 8 bases line up with TRBD1. V gave up 5 bases and J gave up 0 bases; unmatched junction bases: 6. The CDR3 contains 15 residues. The germline V gene encodes CDR1 SGHNT and CDR2 YYREEE (reference sequence). CDR3 nucleotide sequence: TGTGCCAGCAGGAGGGACAGGACCCCTAACTATGGCTACACCTTC. Translated, it gives CASRRDRTPNYGYTF.

The chain recombines TRBV14 with TRBJ1-4; D not certain. V lost 8 bases to trimming and J lost 4 bases, with 11 bases between them. Germline CDR1 and CDR2: SGHDN and FVKESK. CDR3 length equals 13 residues. This CDR3 reads CASALGHNEKLFF. The CDR3 DNA reads TGTGCCAGCGCTTTGGGCCATAATGAAAAACTGTTTTTT.

This chain uses TRBV13 with TRBJ2-2, with D tentatively TRBD1 or TRBD2 (5 bases each). Trimming stripped 5 bases from V and 0 bases from J, with 13 bases between. CDR3 length equals 16 residues. CDR1 and CDR2 from the germline V gene are PRHDT and FYEKMQ (reference sequence). The CDR3 spells CASSRRDETNTGELFF. In DNA form, the CDR3 reads TGTGCCAGCAGCCGCCGGGACGAGACGAACACCGGGGAGCTGTTTTTT.